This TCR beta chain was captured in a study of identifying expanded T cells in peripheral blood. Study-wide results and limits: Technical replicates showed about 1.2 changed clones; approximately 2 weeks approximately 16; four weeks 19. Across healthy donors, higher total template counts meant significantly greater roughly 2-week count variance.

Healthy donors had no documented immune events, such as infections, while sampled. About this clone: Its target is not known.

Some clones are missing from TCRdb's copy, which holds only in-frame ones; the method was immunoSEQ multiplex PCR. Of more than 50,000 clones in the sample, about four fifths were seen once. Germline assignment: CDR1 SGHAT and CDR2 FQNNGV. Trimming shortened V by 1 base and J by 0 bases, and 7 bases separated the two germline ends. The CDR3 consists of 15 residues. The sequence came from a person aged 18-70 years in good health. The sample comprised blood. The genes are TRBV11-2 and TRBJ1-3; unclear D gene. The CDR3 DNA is TGTGCCAGCAGCTTAGGCCGGAGCTCTGGAAACACCATATATTTT. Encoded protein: CASSLGRSSGNTIYF.